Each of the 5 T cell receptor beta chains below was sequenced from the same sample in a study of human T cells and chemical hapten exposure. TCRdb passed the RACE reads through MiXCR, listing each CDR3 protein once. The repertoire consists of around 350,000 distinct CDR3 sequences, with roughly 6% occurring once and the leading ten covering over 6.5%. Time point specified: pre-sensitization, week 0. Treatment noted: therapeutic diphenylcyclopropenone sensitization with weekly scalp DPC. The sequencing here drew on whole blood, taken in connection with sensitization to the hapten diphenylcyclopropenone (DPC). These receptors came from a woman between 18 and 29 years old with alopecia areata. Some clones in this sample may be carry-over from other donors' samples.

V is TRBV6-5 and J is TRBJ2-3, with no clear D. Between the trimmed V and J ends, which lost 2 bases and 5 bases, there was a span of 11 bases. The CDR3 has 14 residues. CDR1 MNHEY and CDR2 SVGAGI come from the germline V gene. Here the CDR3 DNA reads TGTGCCAGCAGTTACGCGGATCCCCGAGATACGCAGTATTTT. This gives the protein CASSYADPRDTQYF.

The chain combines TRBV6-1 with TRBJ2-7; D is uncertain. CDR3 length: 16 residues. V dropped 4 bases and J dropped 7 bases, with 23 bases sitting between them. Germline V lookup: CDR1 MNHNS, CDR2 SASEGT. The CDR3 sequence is CASSVVRLGSIREQYF. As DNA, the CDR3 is TGTGCCAGCAGTGTAGTACGGTTGGGATCTATAAGGGAGCAGTACTTC.

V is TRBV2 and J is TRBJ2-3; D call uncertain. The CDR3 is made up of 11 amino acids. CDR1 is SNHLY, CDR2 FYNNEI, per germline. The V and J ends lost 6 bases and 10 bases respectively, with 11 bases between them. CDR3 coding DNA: TGTGCCAGCAGGCGTGCCCTAGCGCAGTATTTT. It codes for CASRRALAQYF. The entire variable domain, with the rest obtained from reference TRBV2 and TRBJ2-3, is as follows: EPEVTQTPSHQVTQMGQEVILRCVPISNHLYFYWYRQILGQKVEFLVSFYNNEISEKSEIFDDQFSVERPDGSNFTLKIRSTKLEDSAMYFCASRRALAQYFGPGTRLTVL.

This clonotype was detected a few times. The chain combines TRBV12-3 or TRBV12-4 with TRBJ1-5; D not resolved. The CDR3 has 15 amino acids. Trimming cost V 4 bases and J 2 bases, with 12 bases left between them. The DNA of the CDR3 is TGTGCCAGCAGTTCATGGGGTGAGGGCAATCAGCCCCAGCATTTT. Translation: CASSSWGEGNQPQHF.

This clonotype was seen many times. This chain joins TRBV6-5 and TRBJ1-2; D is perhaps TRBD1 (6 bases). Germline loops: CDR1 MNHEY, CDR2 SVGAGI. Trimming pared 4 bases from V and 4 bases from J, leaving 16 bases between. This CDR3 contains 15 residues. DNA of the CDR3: TGTGCCAGCAGTTGGGCGGGGGCGCGTTCCTATGGCTACACCTTC. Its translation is CASSWAGARSYGYTF.